This TCR beta chain was captured in a study of CD8 T cells in Susac syndrome (dated by TCRdb to the late 2010s). For the wider study: Of the Susac syndrome patients who were sequenced, six had clinically active disease and about eight were in clinical remission. At blood withdrawal, Susac syndrome patients were either therapy-naive, taking corticosteroids (in some cases with IVIg as well), or taking IVIg alone. Repertoire sequencing was used to test whether CD8+ T cell activation and differentiation in Susac syndrome was antigen driven.

RNA was extracted using the RNeasy kit, and about 0.45 to 1 ug of the RNA was reverse transcribed with random hexamers. The immunoSEQ multiplex PCR assay, covering 54 Vbeta and 13 Jbeta segments, was used to amplify TCR beta CDR3 regions. To correct PCR amplification bias, a synthetic template baseline was used for both primer optimization and computational correction. In the authors' own workflow: Reads were annotated to V, D and J genes per IMGT and analyzed with immunoSEQ Analyzer, keeping only productive sequences. Clonality was computed as one minus Shannon entropy normalized by log2 of the number of productive unique sequences. For each patient and control, public and private clones were evaluated within the 100 most prevalent clones. Susac-specific clones were defined as absent from healthy and MS cohorts, 850 to 1,300 published viral clones and other ImmuneACCESS disease sequences. TCRdb cleaned the public reads at Q25 with fastp, built clones with MiXCR and kept in-frame beta chains. Every CDR3 protein is listed once, alongside the most common genes and DNA of its rows. These V and J calls derive from TCRdb rather than the authors' analysis. This sample gives some 150,000 distinct CDR3 sequences in total; 95% of them show up just once. About 0.15% of the sample rests with the top ten.

The germline V gene (reference sequence) gives CDR1 as GTSNPN and CDR2 as SVGIG. The germline ends are 11 bases apart after V is trimmed by 3 bases and J by 2 bases. The CDR3 contains 14 residues, cysteine and phenylalanine counted. The kept DNA is CDR3 alone, 42 bases in frame from the first base. As concerns this clonotype: The clone's antigen remains unknown. Base-call qualities are not available, and no considerably larger clone is one nucleotide away.

Peripheral blood CD8+ and CD4+ T cells from healthy donors, Susac syndrome patients and multiple sclerosis patients were profiled using high-throughput TCR beta sequencing. The Susac syndrome patients fulfilled recently defined diagnostic criteria for either definite or probable disease. Bulk CD8+ and CD4+ T cells were purified by magnetic negative isolation, while CD8+ TEMRA cells were enriched using FACS. Blood was drawn into EDTA tubes, processed within 24 hours, and PBMCs were isolated by density gradient centrifugation. PBMCs destined for TCR sequencing were cryopreserved in liquid nitrogen and later thawed in a 37 °C water bath. The sorted or isolated CD4+, CD8+ and CD8+ TEMRA cells had a purity of 90% or higher. Study-wide conclusions, independent of this receptor: The TCR sequencing and HLA analysis was acknowledged to have included a relatively small number of individuals. No clonal expansion was detected in the CD4+ T cell repertoire of Susac syndrome patients.

The clonotype originates from a human donor with Susac syndrome. The material sequenced was CD4+ T cells from PBMCs. The chain was built from TRBV30 and TRBJ2-1, with the D gene too uncertain to name. The CDR3 reads CAWSLFGAYNEQFF. The bases are TGTGCCTGGAGCCTATTCGGCGCCTACAATGAGCAGTTCTTC.